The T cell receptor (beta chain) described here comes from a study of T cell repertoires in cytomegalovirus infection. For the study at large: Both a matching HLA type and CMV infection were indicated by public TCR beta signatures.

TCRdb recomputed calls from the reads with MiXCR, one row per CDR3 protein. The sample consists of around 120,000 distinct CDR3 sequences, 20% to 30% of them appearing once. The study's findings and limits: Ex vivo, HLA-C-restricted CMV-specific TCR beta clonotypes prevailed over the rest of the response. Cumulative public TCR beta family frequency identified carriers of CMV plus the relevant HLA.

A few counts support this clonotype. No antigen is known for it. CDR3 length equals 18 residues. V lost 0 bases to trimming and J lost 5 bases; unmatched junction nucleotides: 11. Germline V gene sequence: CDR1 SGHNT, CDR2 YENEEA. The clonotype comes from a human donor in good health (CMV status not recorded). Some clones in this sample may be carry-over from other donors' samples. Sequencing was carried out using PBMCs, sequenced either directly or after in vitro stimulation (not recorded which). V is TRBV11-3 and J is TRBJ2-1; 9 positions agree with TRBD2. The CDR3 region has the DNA TGTGCCAGCAGCTTAGATCAGGGTGGGACTAGCAGGCACAATGAGCAGTTCTTC. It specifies CASSLDQGGTSRHNEQFF. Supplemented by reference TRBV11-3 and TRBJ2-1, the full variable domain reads EAGVVQSPRYKIIEKKQPVAFWCNPISGHNTLYWYLQNLGQGPELLIRYENEEAVDDSQLPKDRFSAERLKGVDSTLKIQPAELGDSAVYLCASSLDQGGTSRHNEQFFGPGTRLTVL.